This TCR beta chain was captured by sequencing in a study of blood T cell repertoires in COVID-19. Study details: Samples of COVID-19 (acute and convalescent) were obtained from the United States, Italy and Spain. In each case, the material was cDNA or gDNA derived from T cells, B-cell-depleted T cells, or PBMCs.

This clone was counted at least ten times. Germline V lookup: CDR1 LNHDA, CDR2 SQIVND (reference sequence). Trimming removed 5 bases from V and 7 bases from J; junction bases left unmatched: 10. The length of the CDR3 is 15 residues. Generated by immunoSEQ multiplex PCR, the TCRdb table keeps only in-frame clones and is missing some. The sample consists of about 120,000 clones, around 70% of them appearing once. The rearrangement joins TRBV19 to TRBJ1-5; 8 nucleotides align to TRBD1. The clonotype originates from a man between 60 and 70 years old with acute or convalescent COVID-19. The material sequenced was peripheral blood. The CDR3 sequence is CASSGTGGGRQPQHF. The CDR3 DNA sequence: TGTGCCAGTAGTGGGACAGGTGGGGGTCGGCAGCCCCAGCATTTT.